Sequencing of this TCR beta chain was carried out in a study of beta chain features in type 1 diabetes. This CDR3 comprises 15 residues. In germline, CDR1 is MDHEN, CDR2 SYDVKM. V lost 6 bases to trimming and J lost 7 bases; unmatched junction nucleotides: 9. This clone has more than one count but fewer than ten. Expressed TCRB transcripts were sequenced after all isolated RNA was converted to cDNA. Profiling relied on immunoSEQ multiplex PCR, and the TCRdb table lists in-frame clones only, not all of them. This table holds approximately 380,000 clones, roughly 15% found once. Sequencing was performed on naive CD4+ T cells from blood. This sequence joins TRBV28 and TRBJ1-1, with 12 bases fitting TRBD1. The source of this sequence is a woman aged 18-29 years in good health. The DNA of the CDR3 is TGTGCCAGCAGCTCAGGGGACAGGGGGCGAGGTGAAGCTTTCTTT. Residues: CASSSGDRGRGEAFF.